Given below is one T cell receptor (beta chain) in context. These data originate in a study of beta chain features in type 1 diabetes. The whole isolated RNA underwent reverse transcription, so sequencing captured expressed TCRB transcripts. This table comes from immunoSEQ multiplex PCR, and its TCRdb copy is limited to in-frame clones, with some not included. There are 810,000 or so clones in the sample; 15% to 20% occur only once, and 0.02% to 0.03% lies in the top ten. Germline CDR1 is LNHNV and CDR2 is YYDKDF (reference sequence). The V end was cut by 1 base, the J end by 7 bases, with 14 bases between. This CDR3 comprises 15 residues.

The chain carries TRBV15 and TRBJ2-1; maybe TRBD1 (6 bases). The clonotype was recovered from a woman aged 18-29 years in good health. The sample taken for sequencing was naive CD4+ T cells from blood. The CDR3 nucleotides are TGTGCCACCAGCAGAGTTAGGGCAGGGGCGAATGAGCAGTTCTTC. Translation gives CATSRVRAGANEQFF.